The rows below give T cell receptor beta chains drawn from one sample of a study. TCRdb ran MiXCR on the 5' RACE reads and lists one entry per CDR3 protein. Here the sample spans tens of thousands of distinct CDR3 sequences, 20% to 25% being singletons. Material for sequencing was memory CD4+ T cells sorted from a lymph node. These TCRs come from a female donor with breast cancer. Both conserved end residues are trimmed from each CDR3.

v_call cdr3_aa
TRBV7-2 ASTPGGASGKNEQF
TRBV5-1 ASSPSALRGLNTEAF
TRBV24-1 ATSDSRYIGELF
TRBV6-1 ASRDRQGGATEAF
TRBV5-4 ASSPRENTEAF
TRBV5-1 ASSRDRNSGNTIY
TRBV9 ASSVDGGVNTEAF
TRBV5-1 ASSLGVGSLYEQY
TRBV6-2/TRBV6-3 ASSNRDREIEQF
TRBV11-3 ASKAGGSYNEQF
TRBV25-1 ACSVWQAYQPQH
TRBV20-1 SARKGASSYEQY
TRBV6-1 ASSGGTAGDTQY
TRBV7-6 ASSPPLGTQY
TRBV7-2 ASSTEHTDTQY
TRBV7-2 ATGDRDNLNYEQY
TRBV7-6 ASSSRPALVGGTQY
TRBV7-3 ASSPQPSSVQF
TRBV5-1 ASSLSRADTGELF
TRBV5-1 ASSLDVTGNQPQH
TRBV20-1 SANKEEQY
TRBV29-1 SVEMGQALTETQY
TRBV6-1 ASSEGGSFGEQY
TRBV10-3 AISGGGGANVLT
TRBV28 ASSSPPGAGAAYEQY
TRBV7-6 ASSLAGRVGNEQF
TRBV6-1 ASSETALAVTDTQY
TRBV7-7 ASSLTANTEAF
TRBV5-1 ASSLRTNYGYT
TRBV5-1 ASSLDRDYEQY
TRBV6-1 ASSGNRGADYGYT
TRBV20-1 SAALRETQY
TRBV6-5 ASSPPGGRAGELF
TRBV6-2/TRBV6-3 ASSYRTSGNPEQY
TRBV9 ASSRGQGAEKLF
TRBV12-3/TRBV12-4 ASTLSGTRNEQF
TRBV13 ASSLDLSNTGELF